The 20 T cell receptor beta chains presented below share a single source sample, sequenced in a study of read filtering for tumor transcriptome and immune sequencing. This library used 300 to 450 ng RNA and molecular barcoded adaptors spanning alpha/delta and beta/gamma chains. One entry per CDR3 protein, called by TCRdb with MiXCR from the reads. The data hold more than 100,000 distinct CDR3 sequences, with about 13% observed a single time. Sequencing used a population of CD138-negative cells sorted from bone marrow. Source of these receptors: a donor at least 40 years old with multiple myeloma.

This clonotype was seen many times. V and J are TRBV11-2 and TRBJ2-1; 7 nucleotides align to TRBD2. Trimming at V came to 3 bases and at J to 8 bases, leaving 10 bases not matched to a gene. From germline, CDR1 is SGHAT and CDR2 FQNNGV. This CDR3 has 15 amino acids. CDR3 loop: CASSFGLGVWHEQFF. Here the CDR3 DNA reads TGTGCCAGCAGCTTTGGACTAGGGGTCTGGCATGAGCAGTTCTTC. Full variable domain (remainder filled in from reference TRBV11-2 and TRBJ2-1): EAGVAQSPRYKIIEKRQSVAFWCNPISGHATLYWYQQILGQGPKLLIQFQNNGVVDDSQLPKDRFSAERLKGVDSTLKIQPAKLEDSAVYLCASSFGLGVWHEQFFGPGTRLTVL.

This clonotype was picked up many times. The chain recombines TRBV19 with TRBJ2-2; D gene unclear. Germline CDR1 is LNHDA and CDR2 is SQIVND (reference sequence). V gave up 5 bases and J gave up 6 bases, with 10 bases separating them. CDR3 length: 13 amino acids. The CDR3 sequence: CASSPAAPGELFF. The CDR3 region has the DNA TGTGCCAGTAGTCCGGCAGCGCCCGGGGAGCTGTTTTTT.

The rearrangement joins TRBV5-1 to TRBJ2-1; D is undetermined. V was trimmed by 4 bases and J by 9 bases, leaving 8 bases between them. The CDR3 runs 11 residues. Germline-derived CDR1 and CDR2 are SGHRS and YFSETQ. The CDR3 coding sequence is TGCGCCAGCAGCGGGGTCACTGAGCAGTTCTTC. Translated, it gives CASSGVTEQFF.

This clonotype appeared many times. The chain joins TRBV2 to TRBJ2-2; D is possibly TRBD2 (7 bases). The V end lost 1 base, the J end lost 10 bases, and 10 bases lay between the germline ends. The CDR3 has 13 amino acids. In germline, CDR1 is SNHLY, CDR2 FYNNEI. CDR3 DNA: TGTGCCAGCAGTGAAGGGGAGGGGGAGGAGCTGTTTTTT. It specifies CASSEGEGEELFF.

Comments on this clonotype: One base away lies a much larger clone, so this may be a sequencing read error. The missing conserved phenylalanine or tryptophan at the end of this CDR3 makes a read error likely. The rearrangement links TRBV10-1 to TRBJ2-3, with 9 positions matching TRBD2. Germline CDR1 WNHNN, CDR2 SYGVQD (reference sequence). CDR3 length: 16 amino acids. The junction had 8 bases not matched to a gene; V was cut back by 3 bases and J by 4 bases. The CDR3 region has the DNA TGCGCCAGCAGTGAATCATCTAGCGGGAAGGCAGATACGCAGTATTCT. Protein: CASSESSSGKADTQYS.

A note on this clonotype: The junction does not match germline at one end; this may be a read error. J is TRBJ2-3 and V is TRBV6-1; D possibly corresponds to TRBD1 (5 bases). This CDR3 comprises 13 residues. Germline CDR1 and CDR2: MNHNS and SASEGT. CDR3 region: CASSGQYTDAQYF. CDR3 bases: TGTGCCAGCAGTGGACAGTACACAGATGCGCAGTATTTT.

CDR3 DNA sequence: TGTGCCACCAGCAGAGCCGGAAAAGAGGCCGAAGCTTTCTTT. Encoded protein: CATSRAGKEAEAFF. The rearrangement links TRBV15 to TRBJ1-1; D is undetermined. The V end lost 1 base, the J end lost 8 bases, and 14 bases lay between the germline ends. CDR1 LNHNV and CDR2 YYDKDF come from the germline V gene (reference sequence). This CDR3 is 14 amino acids long.

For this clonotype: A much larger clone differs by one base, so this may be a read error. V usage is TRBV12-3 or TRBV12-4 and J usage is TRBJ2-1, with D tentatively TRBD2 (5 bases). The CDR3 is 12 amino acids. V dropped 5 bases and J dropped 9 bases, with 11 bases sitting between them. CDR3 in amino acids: CASSPDGVEQFF. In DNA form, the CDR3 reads TGTGCCAGCAGTCCCGACGGGGTTGAGCAGTTCTTC.

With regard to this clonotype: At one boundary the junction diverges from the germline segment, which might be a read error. CDR3 nucleotide sequence: TGTGCCAGCGGCGTAGAGGCCTCCTACAATGAGCAGTTCTTC. Translation: CASGVEASYNEQFF. V and J are TRBV9 and TRBJ2-1; D gene uncertain. Germline values: CDR1 SGDLS, CDR2 YYNGEE. CDR3 length: 14 residues.

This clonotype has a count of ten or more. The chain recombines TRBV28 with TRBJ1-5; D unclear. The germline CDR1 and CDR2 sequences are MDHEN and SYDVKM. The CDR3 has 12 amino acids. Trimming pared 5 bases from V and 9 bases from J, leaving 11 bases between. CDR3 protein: CASSVQVGPQHF. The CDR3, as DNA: TGTGCCAGCAGTGTGCAGGTCGGGCCCCAGCATTTT.

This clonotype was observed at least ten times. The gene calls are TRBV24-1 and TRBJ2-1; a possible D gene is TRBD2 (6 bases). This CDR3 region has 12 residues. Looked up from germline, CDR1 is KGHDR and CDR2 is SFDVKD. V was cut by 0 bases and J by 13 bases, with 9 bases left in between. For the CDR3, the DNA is TGTGCCACCAGTGATTTGTCAGCGGGCCAGTTCTTC. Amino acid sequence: CATSDLSAGQFF.

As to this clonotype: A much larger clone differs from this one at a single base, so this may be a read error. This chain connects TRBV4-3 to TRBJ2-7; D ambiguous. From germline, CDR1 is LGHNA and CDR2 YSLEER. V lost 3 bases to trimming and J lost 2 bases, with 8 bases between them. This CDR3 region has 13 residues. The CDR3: CASSQAPAYEQYF. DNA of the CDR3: TGCGCCAGCAGCCAGGCCCCGGCCTACGAGCAGTACTTC.

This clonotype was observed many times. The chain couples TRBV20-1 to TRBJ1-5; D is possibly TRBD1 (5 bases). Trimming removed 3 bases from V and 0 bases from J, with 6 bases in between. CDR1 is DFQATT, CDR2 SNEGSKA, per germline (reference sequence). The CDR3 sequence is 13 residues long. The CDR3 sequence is CSARTDSNQPQHF. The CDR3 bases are TGCAGTGCTAGGACAGATAGCAATCAGCCCCAGCATTTT.

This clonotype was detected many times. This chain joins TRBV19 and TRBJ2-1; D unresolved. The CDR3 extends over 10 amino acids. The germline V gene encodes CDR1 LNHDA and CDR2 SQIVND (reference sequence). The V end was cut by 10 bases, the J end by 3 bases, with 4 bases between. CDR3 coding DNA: TGTGCCACGGGCTACAATGAGCAGTTCTTC. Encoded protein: CATGYNEQFF.

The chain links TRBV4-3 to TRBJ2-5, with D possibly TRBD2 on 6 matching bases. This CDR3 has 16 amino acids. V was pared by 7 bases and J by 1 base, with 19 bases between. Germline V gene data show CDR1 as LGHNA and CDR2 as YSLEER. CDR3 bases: TGCGCCAGCAACCAGGGCCTGGCGGGGCCCCAAGAGACCCAGTACTTC. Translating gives CASNQGLAGPQETQYF.

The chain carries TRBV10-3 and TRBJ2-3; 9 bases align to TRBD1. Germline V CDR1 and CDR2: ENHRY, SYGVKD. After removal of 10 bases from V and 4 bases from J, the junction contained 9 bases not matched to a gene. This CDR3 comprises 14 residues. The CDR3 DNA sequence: TGTGCCACCAAACGGGACAGGGCGTCAGATACGCAGTATTTT. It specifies CATKRDRASDTQYF.

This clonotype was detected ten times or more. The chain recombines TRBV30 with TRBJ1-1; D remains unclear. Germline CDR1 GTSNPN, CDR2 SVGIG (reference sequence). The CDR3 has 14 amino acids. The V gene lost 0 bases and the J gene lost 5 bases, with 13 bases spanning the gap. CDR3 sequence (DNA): TGTGCCTGGAGTGTATTCCCCGGGGTAACTGAAGCTTTCTTT. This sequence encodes CAWSVFPGVTEAFF.

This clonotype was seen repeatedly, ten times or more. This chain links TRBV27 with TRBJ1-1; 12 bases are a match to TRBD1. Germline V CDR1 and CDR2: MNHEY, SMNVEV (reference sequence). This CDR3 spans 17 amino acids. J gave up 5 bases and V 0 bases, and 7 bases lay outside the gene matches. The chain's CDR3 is CASSLSGTGGLGTEAFF. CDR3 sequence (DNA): TGTGCCAGCAGTTTATCCGGGACAGGGGGCTTGGGAACTGAAGCTTTCTTT.

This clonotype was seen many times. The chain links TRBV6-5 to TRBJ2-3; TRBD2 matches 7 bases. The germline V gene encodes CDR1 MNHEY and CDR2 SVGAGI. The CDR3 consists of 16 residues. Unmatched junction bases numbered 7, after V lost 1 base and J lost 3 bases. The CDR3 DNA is TGTGCCAGCAGTTACTTTTCTAGCGGTGGGACAGATACGCAGTATTTT. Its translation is CASSYFSSGGTDTQYF.

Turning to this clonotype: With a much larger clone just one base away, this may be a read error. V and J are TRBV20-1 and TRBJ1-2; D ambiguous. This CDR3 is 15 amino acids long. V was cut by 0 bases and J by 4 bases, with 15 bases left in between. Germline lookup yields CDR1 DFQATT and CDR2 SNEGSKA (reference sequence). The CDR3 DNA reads TGCAGTGCTAGAGATAGCCCAGCCGGGAGCTATGGCTACACCTTC. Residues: CSARDSPAGSYGYTF.